This passage covers 5 T cell receptor beta chains from one sample sequenced in a study of T cells in Graves' hyperthyroidism and ophthalmopathy (dated by TCRdb to about 2019). The receptor library was made with multiplex PCR. Sequenced on an Illumina HiSeq 2000. The TCR beta CDR3 regions were amplified from the RNA transcripts. A first-round RT-PCR of the TCR CDR3 used the HTBI primer set with the Qiagen OneStep RT-PCR kit. In TCRdb, the public reads were trimmed at Q25 with fastp and aligned with MiXCR, with productive beta chains retained. CDR3 protein duplicates are merged, each entry listing the most common genes and DNA. The sample table lists under 350,000 distinct CDR3 sequences, roughly 15% of them with a count of one. Of the sample, 7.9% is held by the ten largest clones. The sample comprised blood. The receptors stem from a woman aged 35 to 49 with Graves' hyperthyroidism.

The rearrangement joins TRBV30 to TRBJ2-3, with 7 nucleotides matching TRBD1. The germline CDR1 and CDR2 sequences are GTSNPN and SVGIG (reference sequence). CDR3 size: 15 residues. Unmatched junction bases numbered 10, after V lost 5 bases and J lost 2 bases. This CDR3 is CAWDEGGWDTDTQYF. The CDR3 region has the DNA TGTGCCTGGGATGAAGGGGGCTGGGACACAGATACGCAGTATTTT. Using reference TRBV30 and TRBJ2-3 for the parts outside the CDR3, the full variable domain is SQTIHQWPATLVQPVGSPLSLECTVEGTSNPNLYWYRQAAGRGLQLLFYSVGIGQISSEVPQNLSASRPQDRQFILSSKKLLLSDSGFYLCAWDEGGWDTDTQYFGPGTRLTVL.

Many counts were recorded for this clonotype. The junction shows a germline mismatch at one end, possibly a read error. J is TRBJ1-2 and V is TRBV20-1; 7 nucleotides line up with TRBD1. This CDR3 is built from 13 residues. CDR1 and CDR2 from the germline V gene are DFQATT and SNEGSKA (reference sequence). Here the CDR3 reads CSASRTGTYVYTF. The CDR3, as DNA: TGCAGTGCTTCTCGGACAGGCACATATGTCTACACCTTC.

The chain employs TRBV7-2 and TRBJ2-7; 11 nucleotides align to TRBD2. V shed 6 bases and J 5 bases; nucleotides not matched to a gene: 12. This CDR3 region has 16 residues. Germline V lookup: CDR1 SGHTA, CDR2 FQGNSA. In DNA, the CDR3 is TGTGCCAGCAGACCCGGGACTAGCGGAAATTTCCACGAGCAGTACTTC. It codes for CASRPGTSGNFHEQYF. Based on the CDR3 plus reference TRBV7-2 and TRBJ2-7, the full variable domain is GAGVSQSPSNKVTEKGKDVELRCDPISGHTALYWYRQSLGQGLEFLIYFQGNSAPDKSGLPSDRFSAERTGGSVSTLTIQRTQQEDSAVYLCASRPGTSGNFHEQYFGPGTRLTVT.

This clonotype appeared many times. This sequence joins TRBV2 and TRBJ1-3; D is unresolved. This CDR3 is 12 amino acids long. The ends were cut back, 4 bases at V and 5 bases at J, with 6 bases in the middle. Per the germline V gene, CDR1 is SNHLY and CDR2 is FYNNEI. CDR3 residues: CASSVLRNTIYF. CDR3 coding DNA: TGTGCCAGCAGTGTATTGCGAAACACCATATATTTT. The entire variable domain, with the rest obtained from reference TRBV2 and TRBJ1-3, is as follows: EPEVTQTPSHQVTQMGQEVILRCVPISNHLYFYWYRQILGQKVEFLVSFYNNEISEKSEIFDDQFSVERPDGSNFTLKIRSTKLEDSAMYFCASSVLRNTIYFGEGSWLTVV.

This clonotype was counted many times. The rearrangement uses TRBV6-1 and TRBJ1-5; D not resolved. The germline V gene has CDR1 MNHNS and CDR2 SASEGT. The V and J ends lost 3 bases and 4 bases respectively, with 7 bases between them. The CDR3 has 13 residues. The CDR3 bases are TGTGCCAGCAGTGACATCAAAAATCAGCCCCAGCATTTT. Protein: CASSDIKNQPQHF.